One sample yielded the 25 T cell receptor beta chains listed below, sequenced in a study of cytomegalovirus exposure and HLA in healthy donors. Use of 60 Vbeta and 13 Jbeta primers characterized the PCR. Produced via immunoSEQ multiplex PCR; TCRdb's table is partial and in-frame only. The table lists about 190,000 clones, about 85% of them singletons. The material sequenced was PBMCs. The receptors derive from a boy aged 2-15 years in good health and CMV-seronegative.

In this sample, this clone turned up a few times. The chain combines TRBV5-1 with TRBJ2-3, with unresolved D. The CDR3 is made up of 12 amino acids. The ends were cut back, 2 bases at V and 2 bases at J, with 3 bases in the middle. Germline values: CDR1 SGHRS, CDR2 YFSETQ. This CDR3 is CASSFNTDTQYF. The CDR3 coding sequence is TGCGCCAGCAGCTTCAACACAGATACGCAGTATTTT.

The chain couples TRBV21-1 to TRBJ1-2; TRBD1 was called by the table and not checked on the DNA. TRBV21-1 is a pseudogene. CDR3 length: 16 residues. CDR3 DNA: TGTGCCAGCAGCAGAGTAGGGGACAGGTGGCGGTATGGCTACACCTTC. Protein sequence: CASSRVGDRWRYGYTF.

V and J are TRBV27 and TRBJ2-1, with TRBD1 matching over 7 bases. This CDR3 is 15 amino acids long. V lost 5 bases, J lost 5 bases, and 9 bases stayed unmatched. Germline V gene sequence: CDR1 MNHEY, CDR2 SMNVEV (reference sequence). The CDR3 here is CASSPRDRANNEQFF. DNA for the CDR3: TGTGCCAGCAGTCCTCGGGACAGAGCTAACAATGAGCAGTTCTTC.

This chain connects TRBV19 to TRBJ1-1; 9 bases line up with TRBD1. The V gene end was trimmed by 2 bases and the J gene end by 0 bases; junction bases not matched to a gene: 4. Looked up from germline, CDR1 is LNHDA and CDR2 is SQIVND (reference sequence). The length of the CDR3 is 16 residues. The CDR3 DNA is TGTGCCAGTAGTATAACTGGGACAGGGATGAACACTGAAGCTTTCTTT. The encoded protein is CASSITGTGMNTEAFF.

The CDR3 protein is CATQDRAQYGYTF. The CDR3 coding sequence is TGTGCCACCCAGGACAGGGCGCAATATGGCTACACCTTC. V usage is TRBV28 and J usage is TRBJ1-2; 8 bases are a match to TRBD1. Germline CDR1 and CDR2: MDHEN and SYDVKM. With 10 bases clipped from V and 5 bases from J, the junction kept 9 bases outside the gene matches. The CDR3 has 13 amino acids.

This clone has just a few counts. The J gene is TRBJ2-3, the V gene TRBV6-1; 13 nucleotides align to TRBD2. The CDR3 has 15 residues. In germline, CDR1 is MNHNS, CDR2 SASEGT. J lost 5 bases, V lost 6 bases, and 5 bases had no gene match. The CDR3 DNA is TGTGCCAGCAGCCCACTAGCGGGGGGGAGAGATACGCAGTATTTT. It codes for CASSPLAGGRDTQYF.

This rearrangement joins TRBV6-5 to TRBJ1-5, with D possibly being TRBD1 (5 bases). Germline CDR1 reads MNHEY; CDR2 reads SVGAGI. The CDR3 is 13 residues long. Between the trimmed V and J ends, which lost 5 bases and 3 bases, there was a span of 8 bases. The CDR3 DNA reads TGTGCCAGCAGTGGCGGGGCCAATCAGCCCCAGCATTTT. This translates into CASSGGANQPQHF.

The rearrangement joins TRBV5-1 to TRBJ2-1, with 7 bases aligning to TRBD1. With V trimmed by 4 bases and J by 7 bases, 11 bases remained unmatched. This CDR3 region has 15 residues. Germline-derived CDR1 and CDR2 are SGHRS and YFSETQ. DNA for the CDR3: TGCGCCAGCAGCAGGAGTTCACAGGGGAAGAATGAGCAGTTCTTC. Its translation: CASSRSSQGKNEQFF.

V and J are TRBV7-2 and TRBJ1-5, with a tentative D call TRBD1 (5 bases). V was pared by 2 bases and J by 5 bases, with 16 bases between. Germline V gives CDR1 SGHTA, CDR2 FQGNSA. The CDR3 contains 16 residues. The CDR3 DNA follows: TGTGCCAGCAGCTTAACTCAGGGAACTTACTATCAGCCCCAGCATTTT. Translating gives CASSLTQGTYYQPQHF.

The chain couples TRBV5-1 to TRBJ2-1; no clear D gene. Germline V gene lookup returns CDR1 SGHRS and CDR2 YFSETQ. CDR3 length equals 14 residues. Trimming pared 2 bases from V and 0 bases from J, leaving 6 bases between. The CDR3 nucleotides read TGCGCCAGCAGCTTAGCTAGCTCCTACAATGAGCAGTTCTTC. Its translation: CASSLASSYNEQFF.

On this clone itself: Compared with germline, one end of the junction differs, possibly owing to a read error. J is TRBJ2-1 and V is TRBV7-9, with D maybe TRBD1 (6 bases). This CDR3 region has 12 residues. The germline V gene has CDR1 SEHNR and CDR2 FQNEAQ (reference sequence). CDR3 protein: CSSSSSGQSILF. In nucleotides, the CDR3 is TGTTCCAGCAGCTCGTCAGGACAGTCGATCCTCTTC.

The rearrangement links TRBV11-2 to TRBJ2-4; the D is unclear. The CDR3 totals 15 residues. The germline CDR1 and CDR2 sequences are SGHAT and FQNNGV. V was trimmed by 2 bases and J by 1 base, leaving 9 bases between them. The CDR3 nucleotides are TGTGCCAGCAGCTTATTCTCAGCGGCCAAAAACATTCAGTACTTC. Translated, it gives CASSLFSAAKNIQYF.

This rearrangement joins TRBV10-3 to TRBJ2-7; 10 bases align to TRBD2. The CDR3 runs to 12 residues. With V trimmed by 11 bases and J by 5 bases, 6 bases remained unmatched. From germline, CDR1 is ENHRY and CDR2 SYGVKD. The CDR3 region is CALLAGVNEQYV. The CDR3 nucleotides are TGTGCCCTCCTAGCGGGGGTGAACGAGCAGTACGTC.

The rearrangement joins TRBV6-1 to TRBJ1-6; the match to TRBD1 covers 7 bases. V shed 5 bases, J shed 7 bases, and the junction held 5 bases outside the gene matches. Germline V gene sequence: CDR1 MNHNS, CDR2 SASEGT. The CDR3 contains 14 residues. The CDR3 DNA is TGTGCCAGCAGTCAAGGACAGGAGAATTCACCCCTCCACTTT. Its translation: CASSQGQENSPLHF.

The CDR3 DNA follows: TGTGCCAGCAGGAGTTACGGACAGGCCTCCTACGAGCAGTACTTC. Encoded protein: CASRSYGQASYEQYF. The chain recombines TRBV2 with TRBJ2-7; 7 nucleotides align to TRBD1. CDR1 and CDR2 (germline): SNHLY, FYNNEI. Trimming took 6 bases from V and 0 from J; bases not matched to a gene: 8. The CDR3 is made up of 15 amino acids.

Remarks on this clone: This same CDR3 is encoded by further DNA sequences in the sample. The chain employs TRBV29-1 and TRBJ2-1; 7 bases map to TRBD1. This CDR3 spans 13 amino acids. Germline loops: CDR1 SQVTM, CDR2 ANQGSEA. J was trimmed by 5 bases and V by 6 bases; bases with no gene match: 7. CDR3 amino acids: CSVADRDHNEQFF. The DNA of the CDR3 is TGCAGCGTCGCCGACAGGGATCACAATGAGCAGTTCTTC.

In this sample, this clone turned up once. The chain has TRBV13 and TRBJ2-1; D gene ambiguous. V dropped 5 bases and J dropped 3 bases, with 8 bases sitting between them. The CDR3 has 13 residues. Per the germline V gene, CDR1 is PRHDT and CDR2 is FYEKMQ (reference sequence). CDR3 DNA sequence: TGTGCCAGCAGCCCGCCGGGCTACAATGAGCAGTTCTTC. Its translation is CASSPPGYNEQFF.

J is TRBJ2-1 and V is TRBV19; TRBD2 matches at 15 bases. In germline, CDR1 is LNHDA, CDR2 SQIVND (reference sequence). The V and J ends lost 5 bases and 3 bases, in that order; junction bases with no gene match: 11. The CDR3 totals 19 residues. CDR3 amino acids: CASSLGLAGGPSRYNEQFF. In DNA, the CDR3 is TGTGCCAGTAGTCTCGGACTAGCGGGAGGGCCCTCCCGCTACAATGAGCAGTTCTTC.

The J gene is TRBJ2-3, the V gene TRBV4-1, with D hard to call. This CDR3 spans 12 amino acids. Germline loops: CDR1 MGHRA, CDR2 YSYEKL. With 5 bases removed from V and 5 bases from J, the gap between germline ends came to 8 bases. The chain's CDR3 is CASSSFGDTQYF. The DNA of the CDR3 is TGCGCCAGCAGCTCCTTCGGAGATACGCAGTATTTT.

The chain is built from TRBV5-1 and TRBJ1-6, with TRBD1 matching over 10 bases. The CDR3 loop spans 15 amino acids. With 4 bases clipped from V and 7 bases from J, the junction kept 5 bases outside the gene matches. CDR1 is SGHRS, CDR2 YFSETQ, per germline. Written as DNA, the CDR3 is TGCGCCAGCAGCAGGACAGGGGGTCGAAATTCACCCCTCCACTTT. Translating it yields CASSRTGGRNSPLHF. The full variable domain, with the rest looked up from reference TRBV5-1 and TRBJ1-6, is KAGVTQTPRYLIKTRGQQVTLSCSPISGHRSVSWYQQTPGQGLQFLFEYFSETQRNKGNFPGRFSGRQFSNSRSEMNVSTLELGDSALYLCASSRTGGRNSPLHFGNGTRLTVT.

The CDR3 spells CASSHYRGRNTEAFF. The CDR3, as DNA: TGCGCCAGCAGTCATTACAGGGGAAGGAACACTGAAGCTTTCTTT. This chain uses TRBV23-1 with TRBJ1-1, with 7 bases matching TRBD1. TRBV23-1 is classed as an ORF, of uncertain function. J was trimmed by 1 base and V by 3 bases; bases with no gene match: 5. This CDR3 contains 15 residues.

This clone came up a few times. The chain's CDR3 is CATGGSYEQYF. CDR3 nucleotides: TGTGCCACCGGGGGCTCCTACGAGCAGTACTTC. The rearrangement uses TRBV7-9 and TRBJ2-7; tentative D call: TRBD2 (6 bases). V dropped 10 bases and J dropped 0 bases, with 7 bases sitting between them. Germline V gene sequence: CDR1 SEHNR, CDR2 FQNEAQ (reference sequence). The CDR3 runs 11 residues.

This chain connects TRBV28 to TRBJ1-3; D is ambiguous. The CDR3 has 16 residues. Trimming shortened V by 0 bases and J by 0 bases, and 9 bases separated the two germline ends. In germline, CDR1 is MDHEN, CDR2 SYDVKM. This CDR3 is CASSLWVSSSGNTIYF. Here the CDR3 DNA reads TGTGCCAGCAGTTTATGGGTTTCGAGCTCTGGAAACACCATATATTTT.

This sequence joins TRBV27 and TRBJ1-6; D unclear. Per germline, CDR1 MNHEY and CDR2 SMNVEV (reference sequence). Trimming pared 8 bases from V and 2 bases from J, leaving 10 bases between. The CDR3 is made up of 14 amino acids. The CDR3 loop is CASSGGTYNSPLHF. The CDR3 DNA sequence: TGTGCCAGCTCGGGTGGAACCTATAATTCACCCCTCCACTTT.

The chain links TRBV5-4 to TRBJ2-2; perhaps TRBD1 as D (5 bases). Trimming left V 0 bases short and J 7 bases short, with 7 bases between. There are 13 residues in the CDR3. Germline-derived CDR1 and CDR2 are SGHNT and YYREEE (reference sequence). The DNA for the CDR3 is TGTGCCAGCAGCTTGGATGGACACGGGGAGCTGTTTTTT. Translation gives CASSLDGHGELFF.